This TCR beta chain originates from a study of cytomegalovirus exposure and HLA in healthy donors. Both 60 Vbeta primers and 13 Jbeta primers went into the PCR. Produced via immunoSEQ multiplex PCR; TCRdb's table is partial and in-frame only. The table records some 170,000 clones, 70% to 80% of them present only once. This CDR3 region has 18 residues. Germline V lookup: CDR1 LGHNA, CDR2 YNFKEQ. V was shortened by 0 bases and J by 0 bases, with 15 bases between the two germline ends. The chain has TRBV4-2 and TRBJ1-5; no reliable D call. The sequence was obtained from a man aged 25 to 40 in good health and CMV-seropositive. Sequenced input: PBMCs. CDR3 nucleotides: TGTGCCAGCAGCCAAGATGCAGACATAACACTTAGCAATCAGCCCCAGCATTTT. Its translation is CASSQDADITLSNQPQHF.